There are a few counts of the clone carrying this T cell receptor (beta chain). What it recognizes is unknown. These data come from a study of blood T cells in healthy people across ages. Whole-study context: Researchers report that template switching captured about one barcoded beta molecule per two T cells. Points from the study as a whole: Higher naive T cell percentage went strongly together with higher TCR beta diversity.

Primed by a sample-barcoded 5' primer and a J-beta primer mix, a second PCR proceeded for about 6 to 12 cycles. Each CDR3 protein is one row after TCRdb ran MiXCR on the 5' RACE reads. Altogether around 1,900,000 distinct CDR3 sequences are present, more than 35% being singletons, with the ten largest covering more than 20%. Trimming stripped 6 bases from V and 0 bases from J, with 11 bases between. The germline V gene has CDR1 SNHLY and CDR2 FYNNEI. This CDR3 region has 15 residues. The study recruited healthy Caucasian donors from Russia who were aged about 6 to 90. The source is a human donor in good health. This chain uses TRBV2 with TRBJ1-4; possible D gene TRBD1, 6 bases. The sample was blood. The chain's CDR3 is CASRGADATNEKLFF. The CDR3 DNA reads as TGTGCCAGCAGGGGGGCGGATGCAACTAATGAAAAACTGTTTTTT.